This T cell receptor (beta chain) was identified in a study of untreated major depressive disorder. Findings of the study overall: TRBV05-01 (Vbeta 5.1) usage was higher in CD4+ T cells of depressed patients than controls. Sequencing comparisons covered only three preselected Vbeta families.

As concerns this clone: As yet, its antigen is unknown.

Generated by immunoSEQ multiplex PCR, the TCRdb table keeps only in-frame clones and is missing some. The sample shows about 20,000 clones, over 75% of them seen only once. CDR1 SGHNT and CDR2 YENEEA come from the germline V gene. V lost 7 bases and J 9 bases, leaving 16 bases between the germline ends. CDR3 length: 13 amino acids. Each donor gave approximately 30 ml of EDTA blood. The source of this sequence is a woman aged 25 to 39 in good health. Sequences were obtained from CD4+ T cells from PBMCs. J is TRBJ2-1 and V is TRBV11-3, with D perhaps matching TRBD2 (6 bases). CDR3 residues: CASTRGYGGEQFF. DNA for the CDR3: TGTGCCAGCACCCGGGGGTACGGAGGTGAGCAGTTCTTC.